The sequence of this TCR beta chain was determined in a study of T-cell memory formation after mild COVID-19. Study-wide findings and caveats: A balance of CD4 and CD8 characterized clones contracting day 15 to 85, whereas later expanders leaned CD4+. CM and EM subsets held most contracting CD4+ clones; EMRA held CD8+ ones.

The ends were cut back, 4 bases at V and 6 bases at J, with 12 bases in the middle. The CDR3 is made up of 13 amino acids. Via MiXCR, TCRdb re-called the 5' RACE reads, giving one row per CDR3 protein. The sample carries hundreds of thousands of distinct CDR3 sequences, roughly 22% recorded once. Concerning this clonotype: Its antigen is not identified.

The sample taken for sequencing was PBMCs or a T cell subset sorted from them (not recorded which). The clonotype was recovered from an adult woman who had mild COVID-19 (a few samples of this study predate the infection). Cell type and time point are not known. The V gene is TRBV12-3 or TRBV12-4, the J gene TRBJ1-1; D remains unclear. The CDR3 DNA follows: TGTGCCAGCAGTTCTTCTAACAGCCCTGAAGCTTTCTTT. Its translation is CASSSSNSPEAFF.